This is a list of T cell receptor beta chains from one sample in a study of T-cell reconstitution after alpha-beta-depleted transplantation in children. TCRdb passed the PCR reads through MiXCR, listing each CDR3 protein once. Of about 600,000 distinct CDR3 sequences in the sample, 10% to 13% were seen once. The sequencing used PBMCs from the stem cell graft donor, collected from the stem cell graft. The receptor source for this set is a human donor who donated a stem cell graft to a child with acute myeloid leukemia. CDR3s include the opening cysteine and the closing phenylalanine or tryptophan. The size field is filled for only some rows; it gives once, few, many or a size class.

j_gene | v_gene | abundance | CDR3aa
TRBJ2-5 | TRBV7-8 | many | CASSSGAGGLSETQYF
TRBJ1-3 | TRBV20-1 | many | CSAREDRGPGNTIYF
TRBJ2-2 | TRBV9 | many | CASREPFPASGTNTGELFF
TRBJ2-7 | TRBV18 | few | CASSPGRGGHEQYF
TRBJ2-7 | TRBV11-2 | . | CASSLVLDEQYF
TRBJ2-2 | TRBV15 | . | CATSRGEAKNTGELFF
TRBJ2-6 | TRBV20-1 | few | CSARGGQSSGANVLTF
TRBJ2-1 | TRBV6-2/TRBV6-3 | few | CASSYSRLAGAQFF
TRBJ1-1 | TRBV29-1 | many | CSVSPTRTEAFF
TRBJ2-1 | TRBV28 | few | CASSALRGVGLMEQFF
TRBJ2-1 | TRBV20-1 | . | CSAPRQGWYNEQFF
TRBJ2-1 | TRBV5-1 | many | CASSYRDGSPYNEQFF
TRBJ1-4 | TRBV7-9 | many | CASSLDGQGYGEKLFF
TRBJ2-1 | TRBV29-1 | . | CSVDRAGGSYNEQFF
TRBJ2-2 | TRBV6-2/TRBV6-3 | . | CATLLRGGANTGELFF
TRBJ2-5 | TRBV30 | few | CAWSSGQETQYF
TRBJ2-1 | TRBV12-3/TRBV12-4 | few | CASSPVSGTYNEQFF
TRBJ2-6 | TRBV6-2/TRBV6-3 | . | CASSDRGAGANVLTF
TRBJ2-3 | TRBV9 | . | CASSVGGRNTDTQYF
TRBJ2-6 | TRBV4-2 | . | CASSQDEGSSGANVLTF
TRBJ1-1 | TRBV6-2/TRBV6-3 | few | CASSPTGGWMNTEAFF
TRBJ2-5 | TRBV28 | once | CASSRSGSAQGTQYF
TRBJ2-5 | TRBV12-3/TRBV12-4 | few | CASTPPGGGSGETQYF
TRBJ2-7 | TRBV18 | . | CASSPHRDEQYF
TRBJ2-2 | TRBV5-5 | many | CASSPIGAGELFF
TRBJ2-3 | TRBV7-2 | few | CASSPVPGQGITDTQYF
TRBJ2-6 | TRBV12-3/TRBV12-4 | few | CASRAAGANVLTF
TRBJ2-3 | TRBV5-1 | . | CASSSTGTSGDTQYF
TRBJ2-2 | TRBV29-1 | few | CSVTGLAGNTGELFF
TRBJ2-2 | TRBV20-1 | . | CSARIPQRNTGELFF
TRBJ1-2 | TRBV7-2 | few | CASSLVRWDGYTF
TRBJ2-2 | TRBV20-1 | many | CSAPTSGSATGELFF
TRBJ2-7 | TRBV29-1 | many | CSVTGAGSYEQYF
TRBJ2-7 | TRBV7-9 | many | CASSFQTSGSGEQYF
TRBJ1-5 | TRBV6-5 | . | CASSYSTGGGNQPQHF
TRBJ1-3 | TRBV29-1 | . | CSVEDQASGNTIYF
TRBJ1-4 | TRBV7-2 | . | CASSLRTGGSEKLFF
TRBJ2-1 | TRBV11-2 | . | CASSLDGRIKQFF
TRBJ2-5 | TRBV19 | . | CATRDRENEGETQYF
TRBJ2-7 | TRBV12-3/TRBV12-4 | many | CASSPGLATYEQYF
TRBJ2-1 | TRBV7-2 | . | CASSFPLAGVDNEQFF
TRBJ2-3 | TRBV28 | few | CASRISGRVADTQYF
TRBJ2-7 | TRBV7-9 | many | CASQLNYEQYF
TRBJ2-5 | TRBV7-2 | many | CASSLSETQYF
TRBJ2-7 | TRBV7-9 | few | CASSLASGRYEQYF
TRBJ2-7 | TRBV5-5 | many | CASSADRLYEQYF
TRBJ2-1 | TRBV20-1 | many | CSASPSRLAGVAYNEQFF
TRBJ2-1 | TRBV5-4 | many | CASSPRSGALEEQFF
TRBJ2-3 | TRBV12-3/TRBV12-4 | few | CASRMVGQATDTQYF
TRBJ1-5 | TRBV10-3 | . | CAISESDRNQPQHF
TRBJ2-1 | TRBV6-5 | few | CASSYNTKTAYNEQFF
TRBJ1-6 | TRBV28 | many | CASSSRTGKGSPLHF